These 10 T cell receptor beta chains came from one sample sequenced in a study of T cells after yellow fever vaccination. TCRdb reanalysed the 5' RACE reads using MiXCR and keeps one entry per CDR3 protein. The sample yields 300,000 to 400,000 distinct CDR3 sequences, 6% to 8% seen once. This specimen consisted of PBMCs, obtained 5 days after the yellow fever booster vaccination. These TCRs come from a man aged 25 to 40 who received the YFV17D yellow fever vaccine.

In this sample, this clonotype turned up a few times. The CDR3 protein is CSRTSALNTDTQYF. The CDR3 DNA is TGCAGTCGGACTAGCGCCCTAAACACAGATACGCAGTATTTT. The genes are TRBV20-1 and TRBJ2-3, with 9 bases matching TRBD2. This CDR3 is 14 amino acids long. V trimming: 8 bases; J trimming: 2 bases; junction bases outside the gene matches: 8. Looked up from germline, CDR1 is DFQATT and CDR2 is SNEGSKA (reference sequence).

This clonotype was counted ten times or more. The J gene is TRBJ2-7, the V gene TRBV5-1, with D possibly being TRBD1 (6 bases). The CDR3 sequence is 15 residues long. Trimming took 5 bases from V and 3 from J, leaving 18 bases between them. Germline CDR1 is SGHRS and CDR2 is YFSETQ. The CDR3 here is CASSFQAGENYEQYF. In DNA, the CDR3 is TGCGCCAGCAGTTTTCAGGCAGGGGAAAACTACGAGCAGTACTTC.

This clonotype has a count of ten or more. The rearrangement links TRBV7-2 to TRBJ2-3; 8 positions match TRBD2. Germline V gives CDR1 SGHTA, CDR2 FQGNSA. The CDR3 sequence is 15 residues long. V lost 5 bases to trimming and J lost 7 bases; unmatched junction nucleotides: 11. The CDR3 is CASSPRLSGRNTQYF. In nucleotides, the CDR3 is TGTGCCAGCAGCCCCCGGCTGAGCGGGAGAAATACGCAGTATTTT.

The table lists this clonotype with a few counts. The rearrangement uses TRBV28 and TRBJ2-1; 7 positions agree with TRBD2. The CDR3 loop spans 18 amino acids. With 5 bases clipped from V and 5 bases from J, the junction kept 18 bases outside the gene matches. Looked up from germline, CDR1 is MDHEN and CDR2 is SYDVKM. CDR3 in DNA: TGTGCCAGCAGTCCCCTGGGGGAGGGCCAAGGGAGAGACAATGAGCAGTTCTTC. Translation: CASSPLGEGQGRDNEQFF. Together with reference TRBV28 and TRBJ2-1, the CDR3 gives the full variable domain: DVKVTQSSRYLVKRTGEKVFLECVQDMDHENMFWYRQDPGLGLRLIYFSYDVKMKEKGDIPEGYSVSREKKERFSLILESASTNQTSMYLCASSPLGEGQGRDNEQFFGPGTRLTVL.

Only a few counts were recorded for this clonotype. This chain links TRBV15 with TRBJ2-3; no clear D gene. The V end was cut by 1 base, the J end by 3 bases, with 5 bases between. The CDR3 is 13 amino acids. CDR1 and CDR2 from the germline V gene are LNHNV and YYDKDF (reference sequence). CDR3 nucleotide sequence: TGTGCCACCAGCAGAGTGGGTACAGATACGCAGTATTTT. Encoded protein: CATSRVGTDTQYF.

In its sample, this clonotype was seen a few times. The V call is TRBV7-2, the J call TRBJ1-1; TRBD1 might be the D (5 bases). Trimming cost V 0 bases and J 4 bases, with 21 bases left between them. CDR3 length equals 18 residues. Germline V lookup: CDR1 SGHTA, CDR2 FQGNSA. The CDR3 DNA reads as TGTGCCAGCAGCTTAGCGCTTTTCGTGGGAAGGGGCGGCACTGAAGCTTTCTTT. Amino acid sequence: CASSLALFVGRGGTEAFF.

This clonotype was picked up many times. The chain carries TRBV5-1 and TRBJ1-2; the match to TRBD1 covers 7 bases. CDR3 size: 15 residues. Germline V CDR1 and CDR2: SGHRS, YFSETQ. The junction had 10 bases not matched to a gene; V was cut back by 2 bases and J by 6 bases. The CDR3 sequence is CASSLEGTDSNGYTF. The CDR3 nucleotides are TGCGCCAGCAGCTTAGAAGGGACAGATTCTAATGGCTACACCTTC. The whole variable domain, remainder taken from reference TRBV5-1 and TRBJ1-2, is KAGVTQTPRYLIKTRGQQVTLSCSPISGHRSVSWYQQTPGQGLQFLFEYFSETQRNKGNFPGRFSGRQFSNSRSEMNVSTLELGDSALYLCASSLEGTDSNGYTFGSGTRLTVV.

There are many counts of this clonotype. The chain joins TRBV5-1 to TRBJ2-5; 11 bases align to TRBD2. CDR3 length: 15 amino acids. Germline loops: CDR1 SGHRS, CDR2 YFSETQ. Unmatched junction bases numbered 4, after V lost 4 bases and J lost 2 bases. The CDR3 region is CASSVGTSGQETQYF. The CDR3 DNA reads as TGCGCCAGCAGCGTTGGGACTAGCGGACAAGAGACCCAGTACTTC.

This clonotype was detected only a few times. The rearrangement joins TRBV7-2 to TRBJ2-4; 7 bases align to TRBD2. Trimming took 7 bases from V and 7 from J; bases not matched to a gene: 10. Germline CDR1 is SGHTA and CDR2 is FQGNSA. CDR3 length equals 14 residues. Here the CDR3 DNA reads TGTGCCAGCACCGGGGAGGGGCGGTGGAACATTCAGTACTTC. This sequence encodes CASTGEGRWNIQYF.

The genes are TRBV20-1 and TRBJ2-3; tentatively, D is TRBD1 or TRBD2 (5 bases each). Germline lookup yields CDR1 DFQATT and CDR2 SNEGSKA (reference sequence). The CDR3 is made up of 12 amino acids. V was trimmed by 4 bases and J by 9 bases, leaving 14 bases between them. This CDR3 is CSANGVRGTQYF. The DNA of the CDR3 is TGCAGTGCTAACGGGGTTAGGGGCACGCAGTATTTT.